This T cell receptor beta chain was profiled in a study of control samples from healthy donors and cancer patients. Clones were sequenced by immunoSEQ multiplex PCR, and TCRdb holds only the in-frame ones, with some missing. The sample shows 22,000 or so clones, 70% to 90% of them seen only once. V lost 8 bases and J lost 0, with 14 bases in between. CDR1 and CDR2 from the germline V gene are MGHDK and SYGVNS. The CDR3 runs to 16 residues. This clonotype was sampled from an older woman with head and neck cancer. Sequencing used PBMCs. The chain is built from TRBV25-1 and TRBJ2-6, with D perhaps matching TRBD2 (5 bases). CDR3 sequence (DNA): TGTGCCAGCCTCTTCGAGAGGGACTCTGGGGCCAACGTCCTGACTTTC. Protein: CASLFERDSGANVLTF.